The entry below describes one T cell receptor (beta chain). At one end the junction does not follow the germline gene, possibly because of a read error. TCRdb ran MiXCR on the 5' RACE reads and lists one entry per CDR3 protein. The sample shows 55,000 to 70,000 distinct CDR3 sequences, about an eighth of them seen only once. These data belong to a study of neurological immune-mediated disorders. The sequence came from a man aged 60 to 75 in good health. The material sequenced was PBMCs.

In nucleotides, the CDR3 is TGCAGTGATAGAGATAGACTAGCGACAGATACGCAGTATTTT. Translating gives CSDRDRLATDTQYF. This sequence joins TRBV20-1 and TRBJ2-3; 8 bases agree with TRBD2. The CDR3 has 14 residues. CDR1 and CDR2 (germline): DFQATT, SNEGSKA (reference sequence).